This T cell receptor (beta chain) stems from a study of PD-1 blockade in mismatch repair-deficient tumors. Profiling relied on immunoSEQ multiplex PCR, and the TCRdb table lists in-frame clones only, not all of them. The sample yields more than 13,000 clones, around 86% seen once. The time point denotes: identical roughly eleven-day culture without peptide (control). Details on this clone: The antigen is undetermined.

CDR1 is WNHNN and CDR2 is SYGVQD in the germline V gene (reference sequence). V lost 7 bases and J lost 4, with 13 bases in between. The CDR3 loop spans 14 amino acids. The rearrangement uses TRBV10-1 and TRBJ2-2; D might be TRBD1 or TRBD2, each matching 6 bases. The TCR sequence derives from an adult with mismatch repair-deficient cancer. The sequencing here drew on cells cultured in vitro, taken from a patient treated with pembrolizumab. CDR3 residues: CASKGGAGTGELFF. The DNA of the CDR3 is TGCGCCAGCAAGGGGGGCGCGGGCACCGGGGAGCTGTTTTTT.